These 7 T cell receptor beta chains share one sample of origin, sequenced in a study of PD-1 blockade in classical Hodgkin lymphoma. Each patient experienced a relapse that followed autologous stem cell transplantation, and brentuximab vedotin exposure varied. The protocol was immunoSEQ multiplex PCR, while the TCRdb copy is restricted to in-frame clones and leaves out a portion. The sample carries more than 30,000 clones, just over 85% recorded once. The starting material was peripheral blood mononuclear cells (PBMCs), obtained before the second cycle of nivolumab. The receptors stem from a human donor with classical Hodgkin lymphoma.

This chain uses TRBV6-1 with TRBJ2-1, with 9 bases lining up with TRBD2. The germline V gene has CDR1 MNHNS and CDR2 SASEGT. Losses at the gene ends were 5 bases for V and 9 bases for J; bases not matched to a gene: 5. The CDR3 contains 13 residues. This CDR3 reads CASSFSGSSEQFF. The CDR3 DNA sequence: TGTGCCAGCAGTTTTAGCGGGAGTAGTGAGCAGTTCTTC.

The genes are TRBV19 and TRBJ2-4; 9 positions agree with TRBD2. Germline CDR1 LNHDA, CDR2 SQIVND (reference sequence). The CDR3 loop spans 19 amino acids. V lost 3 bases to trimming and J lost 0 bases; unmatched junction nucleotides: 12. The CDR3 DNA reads TGTGCCAGTAGTATTGGACTAGCGAAGCGCACCCTAGCCAAAAACATTCAGTACTTC. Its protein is CASSIGLAKRTLAKNIQYF.

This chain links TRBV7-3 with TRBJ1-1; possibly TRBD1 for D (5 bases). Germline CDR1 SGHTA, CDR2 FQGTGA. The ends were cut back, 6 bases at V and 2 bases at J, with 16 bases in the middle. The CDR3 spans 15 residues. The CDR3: CASSLKRGPNTEAFF. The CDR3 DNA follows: TGTGCCAGCAGTCTGAAGAGGGGCCCAAACACTGAAGCTTTCTTT.

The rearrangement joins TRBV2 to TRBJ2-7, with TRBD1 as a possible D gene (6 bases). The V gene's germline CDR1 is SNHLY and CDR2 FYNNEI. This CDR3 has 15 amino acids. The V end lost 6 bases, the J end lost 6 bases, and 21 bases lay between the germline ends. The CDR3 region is CASRAGASFILEQYF. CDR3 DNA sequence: TGTGCCAGCAGGGCAGGGGCTAGCTTCATCCTCGAGCAGTACTTC.

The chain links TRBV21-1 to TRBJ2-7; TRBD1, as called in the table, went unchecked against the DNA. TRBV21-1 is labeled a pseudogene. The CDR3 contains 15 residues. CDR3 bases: TGTGCCAGCACCGAACCGACAGGGGGTGACTACGAGCAGTACTTC. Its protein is CASTEPTGGDYEQYF.

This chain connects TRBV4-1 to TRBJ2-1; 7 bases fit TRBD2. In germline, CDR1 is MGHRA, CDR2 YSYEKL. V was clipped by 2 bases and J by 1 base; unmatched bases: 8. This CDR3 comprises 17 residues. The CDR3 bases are TGCGCCAGCAGCCAATTAGTCGCGGGAGTATCCTACAATGAGCAGTTCTTC. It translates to CASSQLVAGVSYNEQFF.

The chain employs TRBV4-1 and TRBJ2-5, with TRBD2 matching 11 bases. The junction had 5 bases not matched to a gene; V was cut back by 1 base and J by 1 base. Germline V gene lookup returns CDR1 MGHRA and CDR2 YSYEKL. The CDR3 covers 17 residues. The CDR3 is CASSQGGTSGPQETQYF. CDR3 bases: TGCGCCAGCAGCCAAGGAGGGACTAGCGGACCCCAAGAGACCCAGTACTTC.